The present T cell receptor beta chain was sequenced within a study of PD-1 blockade in classical Hodgkin lymphoma. Comments on this clone: Its antigen is undetermined.

The CDR3 extends over 13 amino acids. Per germline, CDR1 SGHRS and CDR2 YFSETQ. Trimming stripped 0 bases from V and 8 bases from J, with 9 bases between. Study outcomes and limitations: Unlike CD8+ TCR diversity, which did not rise significantly by C4D1, CD4+ TCR diversity did.

Repertoires were generated with immunoSEQ multiplex PCR, while TCRdb's copy carries only in-frame clones and drops some. This table has tens of thousands of clones, more than 80% appearing once. Time point given: cycle 4 day 1 (C4D1), after more than five weeks of nivolumab. The patients all showed relapse after autologous stem cell transplantation, while their brentuximab vedotin exposure varied. Sequences were derived from peripheral blood mononuclear cells (PBMCs), sampled before the fourth cycle of nivolumab. This chain connects TRBV5-1 to TRBJ2-1; possibly TRBD2 for D (6 bases). This sequence originates from a human donor with classical Hodgkin lymphoma. The CDR3 DNA sequence: TGCGCCAGCAGCTTGGCGGGAGCCCATGAGCAGTTCTTC. As protein: CASSLAGAHEQFF.